The sequence of this T cell receptor beta chain was determined in a study of blood T cell repertoires in COVID-19. Across the whole study: The cDNA or gDNA used as material had been derived from T cells, B-cell-depleted T cells, or PBMCs.

The CDR3 runs 16 residues. Trimming cost V 4 bases and J 0 bases; bases outside gene matches: 5. Germline CDR1 is LNHDA and CDR2 is SQIVND (reference sequence). The method was immunoSEQ multiplex PCR; TCRdb's version includes in-frame clones alone and lacks a portion of them. Of 72,000 or so clones listed, around 85% were seen once; the top ten hold approximately 35%. The V gene is TRBV19, the J gene TRBJ2-7; the match to TRBD1 covers 11 bases. The sequence came from a woman at least 80 years old with active or convalescent COVID-19. The sequencing input was peripheral blood. CDR3 DNA sequence: TGTGCCAGTAGTACGTCCGGGACAGGGGGCTCCTACGAGCAGTACTTC. This encodes CASSTSGTGGSYEQYF.